This TCR beta chain was profiled in a study of human T cells and chemical hapten exposure. Indicated time point: pre-sensitization, week 0. Described treatment: therapeutic diphenylcyclopropenone sensitization with weekly scalp DPC. Every patch test was put on after a blood sample was taken. What the library attached to individual cDNA molecules were unique molecular identifiers. MiXCR, run by TCRdb on the RACE reads, gives a single entry per CDR3 protein. Here the sample spans some 38,000 distinct CDR3 sequences, approximately 7.6% being singletons. This clonotype was counted a few times. The origin of this receptor is a woman between 50 and 59 years old with alopecia areata. Some clones in this sample may be carry-over from other donors' samples. Specimen: whole blood, collected in connection with sensitization to the hapten diphenylcyclopropenone (DPC).

The CDR3 region has the DNA TGTGCCAGCTACAGTTCTGTTAATCGTTACGGCGAGCAGTACTTC. It encodes CASYSSVNRYGEQYF. The J gene is TRBJ2-7, the V gene TRBV28; no firm D call. Trimming pared 8 bases from V and 6 bases from J, leaving 23 bases between. This CDR3 has 15 residues. Germline V lookup: CDR1 MDHEN, CDR2 SYDVKM.